These T cell receptor beta chains were read from a single sample in a study of cytomegalovirus exposure and HLA in healthy donors. Clones were sequenced by immunoSEQ multiplex PCR, and TCRdb holds only the in-frame ones, with some missing. This sample yields about 150,000 clones, of which approximately 86% are seen a single time; about 22% belongs to the top ten. Sample: PBMCs. All receptors come from a young man in good health and CMV-seropositive. The CDR3 runs from the conserved cysteine through the conserved F or W. A D gene is named only where the DNA matches it firmly. The size of a clone is reported for some rows only, either as once, few or many, or as a class for expanded clones.

>TRBJ2-7|TRBV27|NA|once
TGTGCCAGCAGTTACATGAGCGGGGCAGGGGCCCCCTACGAGCAGTACTTC
CASSYMSGAGAPYEQYF
>TRBJ2-7|TRBV15|TRBD2|NA
TGTGCCACCAGCGGCGGACTAGCGGGGGCCGACGAGCAGTACTTC
CATSGGLAGADEQYF
>TRBJ2-7|TRBV5-3|TRBD2|once
TGTGCCAGAAGCAGCGACCCCGGGACAGCGAACCTGGTAGCGGGGGGCCCCCCTTGGAACGAGCAGTACTTC
CARSSDPGTANLVAGGPPWNEQYF
>TRBJ2-2|TRBV19|NA|NA
TGTGCCAGTGGAGGAGGGAAGGATTTCGCCGGGGAGCTGTTTTTT
CASGGGKDFAGELFF
>TRBJ2-7|TRBV5-1|TRBD2|NA
TGCGCCAGCAGCTCGGGACTAGAAAGCGAGCAGTACTTC
CASSSGLESEQYF
>TRBJ1-2|TRBV4-3|NA|NA
TGCGCCAGCAGCCAAGACGGGGGACCCTCCGGGGGCTACACCTTC
CASSQDGGPSGGYTF
>TRBJ2-7|TRBV11-2|NA|few
TGTGCCAGCAGCTTAGGACCTGCGGACTACGAGCAGTACTTC
CASSLGPADYEQYF
>TRBJ2-2|TRBV5-1|TRBD1|NA
TGCGCCACTGGGACAGCGAACACCGGGGAGCTGTTTTTT
CATGTANTGELFF
>TRBJ2-3|TRBV6-4|TRBD2|NA
TGTGCCAGCAGTGTAAGAGCGGGGGGATCAGATACGCAGTATTTT
CASSVRAGGSDTQYF
>TRBJ1-6|TRBV5-1|NA|NA
TGCGCCAGCAGCCGGGAAGGGCGCTCCTATAATTCACCCCTCCACTTT
CASSREGRSYNSPLHF
>TRBJ1-4|TRBV6-6|NA|NA
TGTGCCAGCAGTTACGGGTCGGCTCGCAGAGGGGAAAAACTGTTTTTT
CASSYGSARRGEKLFF
>TRBJ2-2|TRBV4-3|NA|NA
TGCGCCAGCAGCCAGCCGGGGTATACCGGGGAGCTGTTTTTT
CASSQPGYTGELFF
>TRBJ1-2|TRBV18|NA|few
TGTGCCAGCTCACCACCCCAGGGTACTGACTATGGCTACACCTTC
CASSPPQGTDYGYTF
>TRBJ2-1|TRBV5-6|TRBD2|few
TGTGCCAGCAGCTTAGCCGGGACTAGCGGGGCCAACAATGAGCAGTTCTTC
CASSLAGTSGANNEQFF
>TRBJ2-5|TRBV5-1|NA|NA
TGCGCCAGCAGCCCTGGGGACTTCTCACAAGAGACCCAGTACTTC
CASSPGDFSQETQYF
>TRBJ1-6|TRBV7-2|NA|NA
TGTGCCAGCAGCTTAGGGCAAACACCCCTCCACTTT
CASSLGQTPLHF
>TRBJ1-2|TRBV7-2|NA|NA
TGTGCCAGCAGCTTCTACAGGGCGGGCTACACCTTC
CASSFYRAGYTF
>TRBJ1-1|TRBV6-1|NA|NA
TGTGCCAGCAGCCGACGCGGTGCGCCCGAAGCTTTCTTT
CASSRRGAPEAFF
>TRBJ2-7|TRBV4-3|TRBD2|NA
TGCGCCAGCAGCCCATGGACTAGCGGGGTCTACGAGCAGTACTTC
CASSPWTSGVYEQYF
>TRBJ2-7|TRBV30|NA|NA
TGTGCCTGGAGTTCCGGGTCCACCTACGAGCAGTACTTC
CAWSSGSTYEQYF
>TRBJ2-2|TRBV11-1|NA|NA
TGTGCCAGCAGCTTACGGGGGGCCTGGGACGGGGAGCTGTTTTTT
CASSLRGAWDGELFF
>TRBJ2-7|TRBV6-5|TRBD1|NA
TGTGCCAGCAGTTACACCGACAGGGCCGAGCAGTACTTC
CASSYTDRAEQYF
>TRBJ2-7|TRBV5-6|TRBD2|once
TGTGCCAGCAGCTTTAGCGGGCTAGGGAACGAGCAGTACTTC
CASSFSGLGNEQYF
>TRBJ2-1|TRBV9|TRBD2|NA
TGTGCCAGCAGCGTCGGGACTACGTTCTACAATGAGCAGTTCTTC
CASSVGTTFYNEQFF
>TRBJ2-5|TRBV5-1|TRBD2|NA
TGCGCCAGCAGCTTGAATCTAGCGGGAGGTGAAGAGACCCAGTACTTC
CASSLNLAGGEETQYF
>TRBJ1-5|TRBV4-1|TRBD1|once
TGCGCCAGCAGCCCAATGGACAGGGGAGGCAATCAGCCCCAGCATTTT
CASSPMDRGGNQPQHF
>TRBJ1-6|TRBV9|NA|NA
TGTGCCAGCAGCTCGGGCCCGGACAGAAAATCACCCCTCCACTTT
CASSSGPDRKSPLHF
>TRBJ2-3|TRBV18|TRBD2|NA
TGTGCCAGCTCACCGGGGGGGACAGATACGCAGTATTTT
CASSPGGTDTQYF
>TRBJ2-1|TRBV4-3|NA|NA
TGCGCCAGCAGCCAAGAGCACACCTCCTACAATGAGCAGTTCTTC
CASSQEHTSYNEQFF
>TRBJ1-5|TRBV7-9|TRBD1|NA
TGTGCCAGCAGCGTAGGACAGGGTGAGGGACCCCAGCATTTT
CASSVGQGEGPQHF
>TRBJ2-5|TRBV29-1|TRBD2|NA
TGCAGCGCCGGTGGTAGCGGGCGCGGCCAAGAGACCCAGTACTTC
CSAGGSGRGQETQYF
>TRBJ2-7|TRBV11-2|TRBD1|NA
TGTGCCAGCAGCTTCGGGACAGGGGTTTGGAACGAGCAGTACTTC
CASSFGTGVWNEQYF
>TRBJ2-7|TRBV27|TRBD2|NA
TGTGCCAGCCAAGGGGCGGGGGAGGGTCACTACGAGCAGTACTTC
CASQGAGEGHYEQYF
>TRBJ2-1|TRBV7-2|TRBD2|NA
TGTGCCAGCAGCCCCTGGACTAGCAATGAGCAGTTCTTC
CASSPWTSNEQFF
>TRBJ2-2|TRBV4-1|NA|NA
TGCGCCAGCAGCCAAGATCGGACCGGGGAGCTGTTTTTT
CASSQDRTGELFF
>TRBJ2-7|TRBV7-9|TRBD1|NA
TGTGCCAGCAGACGATCCCGGGACAGGATCTACGAGCAGTACTTC
CASRRSRDRIYEQYF
>TRBJ1-1|TRBV4-3|NA|NA
TGCGCCAGCAGCCAAGAACAGGTGTACACTGAAGCTTTCTTT
CASSQEQVYTEAFF
>TRBJ2-1|TRBV4-3|TRBD2|NA
TGCGCCAGCAGCGACAGAGCGGGGGGCTCCAATGAGCAGTTCTTC
CASSDRAGGSNEQFF
>TRBJ2-2|TRBV7-8|TRBD1|NA
TGTGCCAGCAGCCCCCAGGGGGCGCGGGGCACCGGGGAGCTGTTTTTT
CASSPQGARGTGELFF
>TRBJ1-1|TRBV6-5|NA|NA
TGTGCCAGCACCCAGGGCACTGAAGCTTTCTTT
CASTQGTEAFF
>TRBJ2-7|TRBV11-2|NA|NA
TGTGCCAGCAGCTTAGAATCTGCGCAGGCTCGACATGAATGCGAGCAGTACTTC
CASSLESAQARHECEQYF
>TRBJ2-7|TRBV4-2|NA|NA
TGTGCCAGCAGCCAGATACCCGGGGGAACAGCCTACGAGCAGTACTTC
CASSQIPGGTAYEQYF
>TRBJ1-5|TRBV23-1|NA|NA
TGCGCCCCTGAGGCGGGGAAGGGCAATCAGCCCCAGCATTTT
CAPEAGKGNQPQHF
>TRBJ2-2|TRBV6-6|NA|NA
TGTGCCAGCAGACCCCGAGGAGGGGAAACCGGGGAGCTGTTTTTT
CASRPRGGETGELFF